The T cell receptor beta chain under discussion was sequenced for a study of cytomegalovirus exposure and HLA in healthy donors. Researchers ran the PCR with 60 Vbeta and 13 Jbeta primers. Profiling relied on immunoSEQ multiplex PCR, and the TCRdb table lists in-frame clones only, not all of them. The sample shows under 150,000 clones, approximately 83% of them seen only once. This clone was seen once. This clonotype was obtained from a male donor in good health and CMV-seronegative. The material sequenced was PBMCs.

The chain's CDR3 is CASSSGLGSLDEQFF. The CDR3 bases are TGTGCCAGCAGCTCTGGCCTAGGATCATTAGATGAGCAGTTCTTC. V usage is TRBV7-3 and J usage is TRBJ2-1, with D unclear. Germline loops: CDR1 SGHTA, CDR2 FQGTGA. Trimming pared 4 bases from V and 8 bases from J, leaving 18 bases between. The CDR3 is made up of 15 amino acids.